This TCR beta chain was profiled in a study of T cell responses to AZD1222 COVID-19 vaccine. Study-wide results and limits: Among the donors, most were white British and more were female, and clonal diversity was possibly underestimated. In all cases, repertoires were sampled only after the peak T cell response.

Only in-frame clones appear in the TCRdb table, and some are missing; sequencing was by immunoSEQ multiplex PCR. This sample has tens of thousands of clones; 80% to 90% occur once, and the top ten carry 25% to 35%. Comment on this clone: Its cognate antigen is unknown.

The germline V gene has CDR1 LGHNA and CDR2 YSLEER. The CDR3 extends over 14 amino acids. V lost 4 bases to trimming and J lost 8 bases, with 17 bases between them. Second-dose intervals near 4 or 12 weeks were combined. The clonotype was recovered from an adult who received the AZD1222 COVID-19 vaccine. V is TRBV4-3 and J is TRBJ1-2; D gene unclear. Sequences were derived from peripheral blood, sampled 28 days after the second AZD1222 dose. In DNA, the CDR3 is TGCGCCAGCAGCCTAAAGATCGGGTTGGAAGGCTACACCTTC. This codes for CASSLKIGLEGYTF.